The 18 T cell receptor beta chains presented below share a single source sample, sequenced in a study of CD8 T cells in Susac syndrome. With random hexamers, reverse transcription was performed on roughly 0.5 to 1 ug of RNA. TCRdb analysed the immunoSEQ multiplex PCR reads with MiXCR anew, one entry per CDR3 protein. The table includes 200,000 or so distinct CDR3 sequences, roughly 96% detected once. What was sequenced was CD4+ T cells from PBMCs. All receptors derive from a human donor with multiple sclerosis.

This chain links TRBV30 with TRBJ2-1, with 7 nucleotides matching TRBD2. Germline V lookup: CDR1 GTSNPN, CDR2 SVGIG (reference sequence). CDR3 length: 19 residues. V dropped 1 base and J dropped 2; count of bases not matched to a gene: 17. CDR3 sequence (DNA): TGTGCCTGGAGTGGTATGAGCGGGGCCACAACCTCCACCTACAATGAGCAGTTCTTC. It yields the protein CAWSGMSGATTSTYNEQFF.

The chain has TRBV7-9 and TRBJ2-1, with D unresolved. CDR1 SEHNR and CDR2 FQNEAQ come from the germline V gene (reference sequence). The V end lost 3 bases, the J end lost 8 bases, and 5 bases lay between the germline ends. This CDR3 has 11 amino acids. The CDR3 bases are TGTGCCAGCAGCTTTGGCGATGAGCAGTTCTTC. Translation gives CASSFGDEQFF.

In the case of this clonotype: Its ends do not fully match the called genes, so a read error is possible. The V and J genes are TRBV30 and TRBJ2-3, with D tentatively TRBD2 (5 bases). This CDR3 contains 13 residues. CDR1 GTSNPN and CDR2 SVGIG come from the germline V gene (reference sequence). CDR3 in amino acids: CARSGWGTDTQYF. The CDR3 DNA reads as TGTGCCCGGAGCGGATGGGGCACAGATACGCAGTATTTT.

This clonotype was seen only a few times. This chain's CDR3 is CASSLDGQPNQPQHF. CDR3 DNA: TGCGCCAGCAGCTTGGATGGCCAGCCAAATCAGCCCCAGCATTTT. The J gene is TRBJ1-5, the V gene TRBV5-1; D call uncertain. The CDR3 runs 15 residues. Germline-derived CDR1 and CDR2 are SGHRS and YFSETQ. Trimming cost V 0 bases and J 4 bases, with 11 bases left between them.

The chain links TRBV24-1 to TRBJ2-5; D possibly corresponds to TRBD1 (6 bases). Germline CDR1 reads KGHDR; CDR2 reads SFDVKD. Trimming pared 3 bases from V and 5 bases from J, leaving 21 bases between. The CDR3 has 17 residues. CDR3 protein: CATSDPGQLEGLETQYF. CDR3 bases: TGTGCCACCAGTGATCCAGGACAGCTCGAAGGGCTGGAGACCCAGTACTTC.

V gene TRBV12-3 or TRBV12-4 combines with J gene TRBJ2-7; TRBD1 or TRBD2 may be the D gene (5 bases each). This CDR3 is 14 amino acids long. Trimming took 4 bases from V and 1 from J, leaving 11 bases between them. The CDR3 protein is CASSYRDPSYEQYF. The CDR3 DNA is TGTGCCAGCAGTTACCGGGACCCTTCCTACGAGCAGTACTTC.

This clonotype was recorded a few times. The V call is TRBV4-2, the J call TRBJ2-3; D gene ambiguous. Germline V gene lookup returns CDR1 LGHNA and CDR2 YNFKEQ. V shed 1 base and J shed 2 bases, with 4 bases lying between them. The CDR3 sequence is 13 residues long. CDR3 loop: CASSQVSTDTQYF. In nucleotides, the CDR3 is TGTGCCAGCAGCCAAGTTTCCACAGATACGCAGTATTTT.

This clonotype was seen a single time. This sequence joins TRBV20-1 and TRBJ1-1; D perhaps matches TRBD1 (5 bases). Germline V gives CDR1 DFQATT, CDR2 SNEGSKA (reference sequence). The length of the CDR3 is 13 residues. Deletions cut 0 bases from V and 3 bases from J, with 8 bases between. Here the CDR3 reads CSAREDTYTEAFF. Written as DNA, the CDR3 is TGCAGTGCTAGAGAGGACACCTACACTGAAGCTTTCTTT.

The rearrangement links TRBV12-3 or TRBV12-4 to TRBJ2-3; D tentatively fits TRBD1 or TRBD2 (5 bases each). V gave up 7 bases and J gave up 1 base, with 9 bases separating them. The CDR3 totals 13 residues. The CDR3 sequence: CASTVGGTDTQYF. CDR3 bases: TGTGCCAGCACCGTGGGGGGCACAGATACGCAGTATTTT.

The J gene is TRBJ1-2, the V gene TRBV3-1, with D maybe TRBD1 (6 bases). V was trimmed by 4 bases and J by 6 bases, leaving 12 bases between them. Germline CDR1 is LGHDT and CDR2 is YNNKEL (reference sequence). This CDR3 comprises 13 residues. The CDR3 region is CASSPRGVDGYTF. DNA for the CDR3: TGTGCCAGCAGCCCCAGGGGCGTAGATGGCTACACCTTC.

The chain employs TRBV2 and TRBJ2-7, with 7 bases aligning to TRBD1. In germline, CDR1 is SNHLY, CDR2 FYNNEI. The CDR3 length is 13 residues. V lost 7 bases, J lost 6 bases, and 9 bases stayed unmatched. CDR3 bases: TGTGCCAGCAACGGAGTGCAGGGGGTCGAGCAGTACTTC. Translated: CASNGVQGVEQYF.

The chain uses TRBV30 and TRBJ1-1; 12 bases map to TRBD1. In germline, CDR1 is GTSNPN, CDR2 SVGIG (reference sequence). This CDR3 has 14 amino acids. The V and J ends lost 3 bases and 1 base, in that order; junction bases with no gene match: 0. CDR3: CAWRGQGANTEAFF. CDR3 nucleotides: TGTGCCTGGAGGGGACAGGGGGCGAACACTGAAGCTTTCTTT.

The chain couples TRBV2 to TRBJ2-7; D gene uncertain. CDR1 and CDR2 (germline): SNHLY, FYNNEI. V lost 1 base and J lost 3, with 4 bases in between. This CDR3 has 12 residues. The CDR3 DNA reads TGTGCCAGCAGTGAAGGAGTCTACGAGCAGTACTTC. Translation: CASSEGVYEQYF. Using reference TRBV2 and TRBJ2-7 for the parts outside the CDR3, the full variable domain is EPEVTQTPSHQVTQMGQEVILRCVPISNHLYFYWYRQILGQKVEFLVSFYNNEISEKSEIFDDQFSVERPDGSNFTLKIRSTKLEDSAMYFCASSEGVYEQYFGPGTRLTVT.

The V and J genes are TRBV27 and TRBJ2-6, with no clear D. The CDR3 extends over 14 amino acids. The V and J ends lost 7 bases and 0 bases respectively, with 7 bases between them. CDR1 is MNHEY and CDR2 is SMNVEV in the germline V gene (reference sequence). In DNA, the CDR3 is TGTGCCAGCACCGCAGACTCTGGGGCCAACGTCCTGACTTTC. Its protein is CASTADSGANVLTF.

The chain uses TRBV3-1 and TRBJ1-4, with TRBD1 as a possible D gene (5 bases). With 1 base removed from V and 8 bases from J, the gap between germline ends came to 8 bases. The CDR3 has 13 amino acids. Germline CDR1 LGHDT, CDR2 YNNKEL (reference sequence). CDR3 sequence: CASSQGQTEKLFF. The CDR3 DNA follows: TGTGCCAGCAGCCAAGGACAGACCGAAAAACTGTTTTTT. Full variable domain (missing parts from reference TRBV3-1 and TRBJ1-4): DTAVSQTPKYLVTQMGNDKSIKCEQNLGHDTMYWYKQDSKKFLKIMFSYNNKELIINETVPNRFSPKSPDKAHLNLHINSLELGDSAVYFCASSQGQTEKLFFGSGTQLSVL.

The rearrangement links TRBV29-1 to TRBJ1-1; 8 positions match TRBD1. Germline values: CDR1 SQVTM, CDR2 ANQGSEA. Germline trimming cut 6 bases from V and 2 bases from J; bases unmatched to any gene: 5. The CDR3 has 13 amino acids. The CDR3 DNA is TGCAGCGTGGGGACAGGCCATAACACTGAAGCTTTCTTT. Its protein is CSVGTGHNTEAFF.

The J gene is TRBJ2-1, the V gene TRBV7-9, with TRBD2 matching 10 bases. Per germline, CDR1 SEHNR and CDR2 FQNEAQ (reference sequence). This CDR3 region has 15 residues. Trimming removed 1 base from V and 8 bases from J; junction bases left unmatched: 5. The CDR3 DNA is TGTGCCAGCAGCTTAGAAGCGGGGGGGTGGCATGAGCAGTTCTTC. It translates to CASSLEAGGWHEQFF.

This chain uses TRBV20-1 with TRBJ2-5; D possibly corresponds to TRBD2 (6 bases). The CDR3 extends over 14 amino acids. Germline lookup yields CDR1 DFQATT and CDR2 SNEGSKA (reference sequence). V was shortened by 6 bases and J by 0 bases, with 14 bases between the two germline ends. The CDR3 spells CSARVGRYQETQYF. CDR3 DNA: TGCAGTGCCCGGGTGGGGAGGTACCAAGAGACCCAGTACTTC.